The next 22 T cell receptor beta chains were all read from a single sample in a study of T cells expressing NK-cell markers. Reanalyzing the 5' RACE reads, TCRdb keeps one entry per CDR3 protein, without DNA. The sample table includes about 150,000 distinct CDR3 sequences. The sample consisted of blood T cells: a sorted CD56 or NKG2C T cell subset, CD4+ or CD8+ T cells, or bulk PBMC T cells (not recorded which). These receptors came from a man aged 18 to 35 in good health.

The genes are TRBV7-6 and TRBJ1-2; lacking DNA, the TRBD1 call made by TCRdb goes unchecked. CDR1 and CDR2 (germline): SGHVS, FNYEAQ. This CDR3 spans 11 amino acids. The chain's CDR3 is CASSSTEHYTF.

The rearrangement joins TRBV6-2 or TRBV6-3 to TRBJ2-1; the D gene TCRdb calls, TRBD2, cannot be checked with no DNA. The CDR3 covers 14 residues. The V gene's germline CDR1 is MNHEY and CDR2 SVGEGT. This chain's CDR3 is CASTGASGSYEQFF.

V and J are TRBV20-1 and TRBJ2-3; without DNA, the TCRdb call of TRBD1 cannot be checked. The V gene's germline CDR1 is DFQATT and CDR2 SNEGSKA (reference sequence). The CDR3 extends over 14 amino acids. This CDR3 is CSAGPGDSSDTQYF.

This CDR3 is CASSYSRVGQPQHF. The chain employs TRBV6-5 and TRBJ1-5. Germline V CDR1 and CDR2: MNHEY, SVGAGI. The CDR3 sequence is 14 residues long.

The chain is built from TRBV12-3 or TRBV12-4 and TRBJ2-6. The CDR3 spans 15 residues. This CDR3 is CASSLGSSGANVLTF.

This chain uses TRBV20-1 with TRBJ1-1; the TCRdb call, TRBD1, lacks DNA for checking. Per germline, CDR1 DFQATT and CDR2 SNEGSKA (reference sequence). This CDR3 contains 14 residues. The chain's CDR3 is CSALLWTENTEAFF.

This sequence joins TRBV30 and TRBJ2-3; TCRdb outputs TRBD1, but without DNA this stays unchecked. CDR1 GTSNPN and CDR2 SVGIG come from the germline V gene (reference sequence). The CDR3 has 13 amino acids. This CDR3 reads CAWRGTQTDTQYF.

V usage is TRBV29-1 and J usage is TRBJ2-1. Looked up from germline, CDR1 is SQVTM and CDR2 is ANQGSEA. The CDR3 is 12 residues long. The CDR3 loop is CSVMTGRSEQFF.

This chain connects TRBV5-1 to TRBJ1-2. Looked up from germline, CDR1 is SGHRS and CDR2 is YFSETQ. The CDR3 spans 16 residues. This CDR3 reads CASSTGQDPSIYGYTF.

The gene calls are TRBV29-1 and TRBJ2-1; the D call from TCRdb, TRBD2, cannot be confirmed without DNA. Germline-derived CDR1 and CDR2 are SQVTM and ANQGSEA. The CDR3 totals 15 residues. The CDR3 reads CSVERTSGRFNEQFF.

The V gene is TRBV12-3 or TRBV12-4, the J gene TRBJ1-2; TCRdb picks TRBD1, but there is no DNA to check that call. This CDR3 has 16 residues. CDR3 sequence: CASSSDRGRDGYGYTF.

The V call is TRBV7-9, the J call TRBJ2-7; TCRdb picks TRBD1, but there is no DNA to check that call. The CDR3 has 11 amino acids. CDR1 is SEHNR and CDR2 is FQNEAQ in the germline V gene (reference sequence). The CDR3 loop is CASSVTGEQYF. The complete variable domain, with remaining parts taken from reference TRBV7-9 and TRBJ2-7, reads DTGVSQNPRHKITKRGQNVTFRCDPISEHNRLYWYRQTLGQGPEFLTYFQNEAQLEKSRLLSDRFSAERPKGSFSTLEIQRTEQGDSAMYLCASSVTGEQYFGPGTRLTVT.

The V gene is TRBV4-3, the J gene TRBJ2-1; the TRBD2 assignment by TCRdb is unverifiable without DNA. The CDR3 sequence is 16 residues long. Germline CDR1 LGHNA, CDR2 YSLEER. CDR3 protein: CASSQGRRREDNEQFF.

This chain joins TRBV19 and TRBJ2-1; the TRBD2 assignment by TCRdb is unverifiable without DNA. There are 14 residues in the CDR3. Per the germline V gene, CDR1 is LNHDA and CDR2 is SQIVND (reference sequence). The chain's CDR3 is CASRPPSRNNEQFF.

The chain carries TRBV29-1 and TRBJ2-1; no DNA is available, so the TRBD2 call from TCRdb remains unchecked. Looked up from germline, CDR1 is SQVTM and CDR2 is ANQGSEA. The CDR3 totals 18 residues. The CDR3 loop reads CSAEGDSTGLAVYNEQFF.

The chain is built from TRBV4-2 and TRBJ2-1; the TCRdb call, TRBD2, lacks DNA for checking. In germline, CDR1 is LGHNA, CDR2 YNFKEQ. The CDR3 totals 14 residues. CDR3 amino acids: CASSQEVTSDEQFF.

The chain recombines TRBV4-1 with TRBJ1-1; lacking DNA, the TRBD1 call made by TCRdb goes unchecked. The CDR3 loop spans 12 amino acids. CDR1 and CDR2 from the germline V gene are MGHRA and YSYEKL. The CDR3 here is CASSQGRKEAFF.

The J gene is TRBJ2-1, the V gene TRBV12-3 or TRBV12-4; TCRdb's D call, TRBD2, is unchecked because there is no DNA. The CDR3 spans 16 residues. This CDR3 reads CASSWGLAGARNEQFF.

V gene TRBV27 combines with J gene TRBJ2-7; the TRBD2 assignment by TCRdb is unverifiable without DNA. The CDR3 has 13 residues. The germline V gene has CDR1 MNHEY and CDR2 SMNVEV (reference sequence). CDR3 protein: CASSLMGPREQYF.

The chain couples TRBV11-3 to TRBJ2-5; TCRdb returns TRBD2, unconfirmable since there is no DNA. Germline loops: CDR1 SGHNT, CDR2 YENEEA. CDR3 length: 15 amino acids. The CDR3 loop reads CASSYTSGREETQYF.

CDR3 sequence: CASSQGLATTDTQYF. The chain combines TRBV4-3 with TRBJ2-3; absent DNA, TCRdb's TRBD2 call cannot be checked. The germline CDR1 and CDR2 sequences are LGHNA and YSLEER. The CDR3 is 15 residues long.

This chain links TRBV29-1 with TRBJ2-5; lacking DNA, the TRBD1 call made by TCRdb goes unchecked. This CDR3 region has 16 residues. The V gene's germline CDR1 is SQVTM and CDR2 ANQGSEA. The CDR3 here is CSVRRAEATPEETQYF.